This entry lists 5 T cell receptor beta chains sequenced from one sample in a study of cytomegalovirus exposure and HLA in healthy donors. The PCR was carried out with 60 Vbeta primers and 13 Jbeta primers. Clones were sequenced by immunoSEQ multiplex PCR, and TCRdb holds only the in-frame ones, with some missing. The sample yields 200,000 to 300,000 clones, 84% seen once. Sequencing was carried out using PBMCs. These receptor sequences come from a woman between 35 and 50 years old in good health and CMV-seropositive.

The chain is built from TRBV7-2 and TRBJ2-7; D uncertain. The CDR3 is made up of 17 amino acids. Trimming shortened V by 1 base and J by 0 bases, and 16 bases separated the two germline ends. Germline CDR1 is SGHTA and CDR2 is FQGNSA. The CDR3 DNA follows: TGTGCCAGCAGCTTAGAGGTATGGCAGCGTAACTCCTACGAGCAGTACTTC. Amino acid sequence: CASSLEVWQRNSYEQYF.

This chain links TRBV9 with TRBJ1-2; unclear D gene. Germline V gene sequence: CDR1 SGDLS, CDR2 YYNGEE. The CDR3 loop spans 13 amino acids. Trimming shortened V by 3 bases and J by 4 bases, and 10 bases separated the two germline ends. The CDR3 spells CASSAAQSYGYTF. CDR3 coding DNA: TGTGCCAGCAGCGCCGCACAGTCCTATGGCTACACCTTC.

This chain joins TRBV15 and TRBJ2-5; TRBD1 matches 7 bases. The J call could be wrong; TRBJ2-7 is a better fit for the DNA end. The CDR3 totals 14 residues. The V gene's germline CDR1 is LNHNV and CDR2 YYDKDF (reference sequence). The CDR3 spells CATSTRGQTYEQYF. CDR3 in DNA: TGTGCCACCAGCACCCGGGGACAGACCTACGAGCAGTACTTC.

The rearrangement uses TRBV30 and TRBJ2-7; 8 nucleotides match TRBD2. V was pared by 0 bases and J by 6 bases, with 7 bases of the junction left unmatched. The length of the CDR3 is 14 residues. Per the germline V gene, CDR1 is GTSNPN and CDR2 is SVGIG (reference sequence). Here the CDR3 DNA reads TGTGCCTGGAGTGTACTGAGCGGGAGCTCCGAGCAGTACTTC. Translation: CAWSVLSGSSEQYF.

This clone appeared a single time. The chain links TRBV30 to TRBJ1-5, with D perhaps matching TRBD1 (6 bases). Germline CDR1 is GTSNPN and CDR2 is SVGIG (reference sequence). This CDR3 region has 14 residues. Trimming took 7 bases from V and 1 from J, leaving 14 bases between them. CDR3 in amino acids: CASSRGASNQPQHF. The CDR3, as DNA: TGTGCCTCCAGCCGGGGGGCGAGCAATCAGCCCCAGCATTTT.